One and the same sample provided the 5 T cell receptor beta chains below, sequenced in a study of CD8 T cells in ankylosing spondylitis. TCRdb re-called the 5' RACE reads with MiXCR, one entry per CDR3 protein. This repertoire shows 150,000 to 200,000 distinct CDR3 sequences, roughly a third found once; its top ten account for about 6.3%. Sequenced input: synovial fluid, either unsorted or a sorted T cell fraction (not recorded which). These receptors were collected from a male donor with ankylosing spondylitis.

The rearrangement links TRBV10-3 to TRBJ1-3; D is ambiguous. Between the trimmed V and J ends, which lost 6 bases and 8 bases, there was a span of 26 bases. The length of the CDR3 is 17 residues. The germline CDR1 and CDR2 sequences are ENHRY and SYGVKD. The CDR3 sequence: CAISNPTVGRSRDTIYF. The CDR3 region has the DNA TGTGCCATCAGCAATCCAACAGTAGGGAGGTCCCGGGACACCATATATTTT.

The chain combines TRBV7-2 with TRBJ2-3; tentatively, D is TRBD1 or TRBD2 (5 bases each). V lost 4 bases, J lost 6 bases, and 14 bases lay in between. This CDR3 spans 14 amino acids. Germline V gene sequence: CDR1 SGHTA, CDR2 FQGNSA. The CDR3 DNA is TGTGCCAGCAGCTCCGTTGGGGGAGTTGATACGCAGTATTTT. This gives the protein CASSSVGGVDTQYF.

This clonotype was detected only a few times. V usage is TRBV28 and J usage is TRBJ2-5; 7 bases match TRBD2. The CDR3 spans 13 residues. The junction had 9 bases not matched to a gene; V was cut back by 10 bases and J by 4 bases. CDR1 and CDR2 from the germline V gene are MDHEN and SYDVKM. The CDR3: CATKPSGAETQYF. The DNA for the CDR3 is TGTGCCACCAAACCCAGCGGGGCAGAGACCCAGTACTTC.

V usage is TRBV4-2 and J usage is TRBJ2-7; D is possibly TRBD2 (6 bases). V was shortened by 6 bases and J by 5 bases, with 20 bases between the two germline ends. Germline CDR1 reads LGHNA; CDR2 reads YNFKEQ. The CDR3 is made up of 15 amino acids. CDR3 bases: TGTGCCAGCAGTCCTCTTCGGGGGAATATGGACGAGCAGTACTTC. Translating it yields CASSPLRGNMDEQYF.

The sample holds a few counts of this clonotype. The chain is built from TRBV28 and TRBJ1-1, with D possibly TRBD1 on 6 matching bases. Per germline, CDR1 MDHEN and CDR2 SYDVKM. Trimming shortened V by 3 bases and J by 10 bases, and 12 bases separated the two germline ends. This CDR3 spans 12 amino acids. The CDR3 sequence: CASSFRGAAAFF. The CDR3 DNA is TGTGCCAGCAGTTTCCGGGGGGCCGCAGCTTTCTTT.